The rows below give T cell receptor beta chains drawn from one sample of a study of Ad26.COV2.S vaccination and SARS-CoV-2 variants. The assay was immunoSEQ multiplex PCR, and TCRdb's table has in-frame clones only and misses some. In the table there are under 300,000 clones, roughly nine tenths of which are singletons. The sequences come from peripheral blood, collected in a trial of Ad26.COV2.S vaccine versus placebo. These receptors were collected from a person aged 18-65 years who received the Ad26.COV2.S COVID-19 vaccine or a placebo. CDR3s include the opening cysteine and the closing phenylalanine or tryptophan. D genes are given only for firm matches. Rows may omit the clone size; those that give it use once, few, many or a size class.

J gene | V gene | clone size | D gene | CDR3 protein | CDR3 DNA
TRBJ2-3 | TRBV9 | . | TRBD2 | CASSVVPSGRGADTQYF | TGTGCCAGCAGCGTAGTTCCTAGCGGGAGAGGAGCAGATACGCAGTATTTT
TRBJ2-1 | TRBV30 | . | . | CAWSRHPVPMQFF | TGTGCCTGGAGTCGCCATCCTGTACCAATGCAGTTCTTC
TRBJ2-5 | TRBV5-1 | . | . | CASSPGKAQETQYF | TGCGCCAGCAGCCCTGGGAAAGCTCAAGAGACCCAGTACTTC
TRBJ1-6 | TRBV7-3 | . | TRBD1 | CASSERDRGNSPLHF | TGTGCCAGCAGCGAACGGGACAGGGGAAATTCACCCCTCCACTTT
TRBJ2-5 | TRBV4-1 | . | TRBD2 | CASSLGTNVETQYF | TGCGCCAGCAGCCTTGGGACTAACGTAGAGACCCAGTACTTC
TRBJ2-3 | TRBV19 | once | . | CASSMDAYIRTDTQYF | TGTGCCAGTAGTATGGACGCATACATCAGGACAGATACGCAGTATTTT
TRBJ1-2 | TRBV29-1 | . | . | CSARTYYGYTF | TGCAGCGCTCGAACCTACTATGGCTACACCTTC
TRBJ1-4 | TRBV11-2 | . | . | CASSLDRGGGEKLFF | TGTGCCAGCAGCTTAGATAGGGGGGGAGGGGAAAAACTGTTTTTT
TRBJ2-7 | TRBV6-5 | few | . | CASSSLASAYEQYF | TGTGCCAGCAGTTCACTGGCGTCAGCCTACGAGCAGTACTTC
TRBJ2-1 | TRBV11-3 | few | TRBD2 | CASSLGGSLNEQFF | TGTGCCAGCAGCTTAGGCGGGAGTCTTAATGAGCAGTTCTTC
TRBJ2-7 | TRBV18 | . | . | CASSPPTGRNYEQYF | TGTGCCAGCTCACCACCAACAGGCAGGAACTACGAGCAGTACTTC
TRBJ2-2 | TRBV7-2 | few | . | CASSLAAGQPNTGELFF | TGTGCCAGCAGCTTAGCGGCGGGACAGCCAAACACCGGGGAGCTGTTTTTT
TRBJ2-1 | TRBV29-1 | . | . | CSVEFQNYNEQFF | TGCAGCGTTGAATTCCAGAACTACAATGAGCAGTTCTTC
TRBJ1-1 | TRBV11-2 | . | . | CASSSGGFMNTEAFF | TGTGCCAGCAGCTCCGGTGGCTTTATGAACACTGAAGCTTTCTTT
TRBJ1-2 | TRBV29-1 | . | . | CSVDPGGTYGYTF | TGCAGCGTTGACCCGGGGGGGACCTATGGCTACACCTTC
TRBJ1-4 | TRBV29-1 | . | . | CSVVRHRNEKLFF | TGCAGCGTTGTTCGACATCGTAATGAAAAACTGTTTTTT
TRBJ2-3 | TRBV27 | . | . | CASRPGTPLTDTQYF | TGTGCCTCCCGGCCCGGCACCCCACTCACAGATACGCAGTATTTT
TRBJ2-3 | TRBV6-6 | . | . | CASGGDTDTQYF | TGTGCCAGCGGAGGGGACACAGATACGCAGTATTTT
TRBJ1-1 | TRBV19 | . | TRBD1 | CASSLQGGTEAFF | TGTGCCAGTAGTCTACAGGGGGGCACTGAAGCTTTCTTT